The 26 T cell receptor beta chains given below trace back to one sample, sequenced in a study of identical twins. TCRdb called the 5' RACE reads again in MiXCR, with one record for every CDR3 protein. The sample yields under 350,000 distinct CDR3 sequences, less than 9.5% seen once. These data also featured in a second study, about yellow fever vaccine responses in identical twins.

The sample was CD8+ T cells sorted from blood. Receptors originate from a woman aged 18-29 years in good health.

The V call is TRBV11-2, the J call TRBJ2-7; D may match TRBD1 or TRBD2 (5 bases each). CDR1 and CDR2 (germline): SGHAT, FQNNGV. This CDR3 is built from 19 residues. With 6 bases removed from V and 0 bases from J, the gap between germline ends came to 27 bases. The CDR3 region has the DNA TGTGCCAGCAGGTCCCCTTGGGACGGCAGCACCCATCTCTCCTACGAGCAGTACTTC. This gives the protein CASRSPWDGSTHLSYEQYF.

This chain links TRBV15 with TRBJ1-2, with 8 bases identical to TRBD1. The J segment lost 6 bases and the V segment lost 5 bases, leaving 2 bases of the junction unmatched. The CDR3 contains 12 residues. In germline, CDR1 is LNHNV, CDR2 YYDKDF (reference sequence). CDR3 amino acids: CATSEQGDGYTF. Written as DNA, the CDR3 is TGTGCCACCAGCGAACAGGGGGATGGCTACACCTTC.

The chain carries TRBV6-2 or TRBV6-3 and TRBJ2-7; 7 bases are shared with TRBD2. Germline V lookup: CDR1 MNHEY, CDR2 SVGEGT. J lost 5 bases, V lost 6 bases, and 7 bases had no gene match. The CDR3 runs to 13 residues. The CDR3 loop reads CASSDPGRNEQYF. CDR3 bases: TGTGCCAGCAGCGATCCCGGGAGGAACGAGCAGTACTTC.

This clonotype was counted ten times or more. The chain combines TRBV6-6 with TRBJ2-1, with TRBD2 as a possible D gene (6 bases). The V gene's germline CDR1 is MNHNY and CDR2 SVGAGI (reference sequence). Trimming shortened V by 5 bases and J by 8 bases, and 16 bases separated the two germline ends. The CDR3 is made up of 14 amino acids. Written as DNA, the CDR3 is TGTGCCAGCAGTCCGCGGGGAGGTGAAGATGAGCAGTTCTTC. It translates to CASSPRGGEDEQFF.

This clonotype was detected ten times or more. This chain joins TRBV4-1 and TRBJ2-7, with 10 bases fitting TRBD1. This CDR3 has 15 residues. Germline assignment: CDR1 MGHRA and CDR2 YSYEKL. With V trimmed by 4 bases and J by 3 bases, 6 bases remained unmatched. The chain's CDR3 is CASSPRTGGYYEQYF. The CDR3 DNA reads TGCGCCAGCAGCCCCCGGACAGGGGGTTACTACGAGCAGTACTTC.

This sequence joins TRBV6-5 and TRBJ2-1; no clear D gene. The V end lost 4 bases, the J end lost 9 bases, and 7 bases lay between the germline ends. CDR3 length equals 11 residues. Germline CDR1 and CDR2: MNHEY and SVGAGI. The CDR3, as DNA: TGTGCCAGCAGTTCTAGTAGTGAGCAGTTCTTC. It translates to CASSSSSEQFF.

About this clonotype itself: This may be a read error: a much more frequent sequence differs by one nucleotide. Likely a read error: the CDR3 ends without its conserved phenylalanine or tryptophan. It is unclear where the CDR3 begins or ends on the DNA, so no DNA is shown, and the CDR3 is as TCRdb lists it. The chain joins TRBV29-1 to TRBJ2-1. Germline CDR1 and CDR2: SQVTM and ANQGSEA. The CDR3 is 12 residues long, ends included. The CDR3 loop reads CSVEDLQIASFC.

This clonotype was seen many times. This sequence joins TRBV27 and TRBJ2-1; 10 bases line up with TRBD1. The CDR3 is 16 amino acids. J lost 8 bases, V lost 1 base, and 8 bases had no gene match. Looked up from germline, CDR1 is MNHEY and CDR2 is SMNVEV (reference sequence). The CDR3 DNA is TGTGCCAGCAGTTTATTTTCGGGAGGGACAGGGGATGAGCAGTTCTTC. It is translated as CASSLFSGGTGDEQFF.

As to this clonotype: A junction boundary mismatches the germline segment, possibly from a read error. V usage is TRBV6-4 and J usage is TRBJ2-3; either TRBD1 or TRBD2 may supply D (5 bases each). The CDR3 is 14 amino acids. CDR1 and CDR2 (germline): MRHNA, SNTAGT. The chain's CDR3 is CASTDSGGTDTQYF. DNA for the CDR3: TGTGCCAGCACTGACTCTGGGGGAACAGATACGCAGTATTTT.

This clonotype was found a few times. The chain joins TRBV24-1 to TRBJ2-1; 9 nucleotides match TRBD2. V trimming: 1 base; J trimming: 4 bases; junction bases outside the gene matches: 4. This CDR3 is 16 amino acids long. Germline V gene data show CDR1 as KGHDR and CDR2 as SFDVKD. CDR3 loop: CATSDLPSGMYNEQFF. The CDR3 coding sequence is TGTGCCACCAGTGATTTACCTAGCGGGATGTACAATGAGCAGTTCTTC.

The V gene is TRBV4-1, the J gene TRBJ2-2; no firm D call. V dropped 3 bases and J dropped 0 bases, with 14 bases sitting between them. Germline V gene sequence: CDR1 MGHRA, CDR2 YSYEKL. The CDR3 loop spans 17 amino acids. The DNA of the CDR3 is TGCGCCAGCAGCCAGGCGCCAGCCATTCCGAACACCGGGGAGCTGTTTTTT. It codes for CASSQAPAIPNTGELFF.

This clonotype was detected ten times or more. The V gene is TRBV4-3, the J gene TRBJ2-2, with D maybe TRBD1 (5 bases). Trimming took 5 bases from V and 5 from J, leaving 12 bases between them. Germline assignment: CDR1 LGHNA and CDR2 YSLEER. CDR3 length equals 14 residues. The CDR3 coding sequence is TGCGCCAGCAGCGCGCATAGGGGTACCGGGGAGCTGTTTTTT. This translates into CASSAHRGTGELFF.

This clonotype showed up many times. The chain links TRBV20-1 to TRBJ2-5; D remains ambiguous. The CDR3 runs to 13 residues. Germline lookup yields CDR1 DFQATT and CDR2 SNEGSKA (reference sequence). The CDR3, as DNA: TGCAGCCCCCAAGACCGGGACCAAGAGACCCAGTACTTC. Protein: CSPQDRDQETQYF.

This clonotype was seen a few times. The chain carries TRBV20-1 and TRBJ2-2, with D tentatively TRBD2 (7 bases). Trimming took off 6 bases at V and 4 bases at J, with 15 bases between the two ends. The CDR3 contains 14 residues. Germline V gene lookup returns CDR1 DFQATT and CDR2 SNEGSKA (reference sequence). CDR3 coding DNA: TGCAGTGCCCTAGGGGAGGGGGGCACCGGGGAGCTGTTTTTT. Translated: CSALGEGGTGELFF.

This chain joins TRBV9 and TRBJ2-7; 11 bases fit TRBD2. This CDR3 contains 15 residues. CDR1 is SGDLS, CDR2 YYNGEE, per germline. Unmatched junction bases numbered 3, after V lost 2 bases and J lost 2 bases. CDR3 sequence (DNA): TGTGCCAGCAGCGTTTCTAGCGGGGGGACCTACGAGCAGTACTTC. Amino acid sequence: CASSVSSGGTYEQYF.

This clonotype has more than one count but fewer than ten. The chain is built from TRBV28 and TRBJ2-7; 7 bases align to TRBD2. V trimming: 10 bases; J trimming: 2 bases; junction bases outside the gene matches: 8. The CDR3 consists of 13 residues. Germline V CDR1 and CDR2: MDHEN, SYDVKM. CDR3 nucleotide sequence: TGTGCCACCCAGGGAGGGGTCACCTACGAGCAGTACTTC. Translating it yields CATQGGVTYEQYF.

This clonotype turned up a few times. In DNA, the CDR3 is TGTGCCAGCGGGACAGGGTATAGTACTGAAGCTTTCTTT. Translation: CASGTGYSTEAFF. The chain employs TRBV27 and TRBJ1-1; 9 bases align to TRBD1. CDR3 size: 13 residues. The J segment lost 5 bases and the V segment lost 8 bases, leaving 6 bases of the junction unmatched. The germline CDR1 and CDR2 sequences are MNHEY and SMNVEV (reference sequence).

This clonotype was seen repeatedly, ten times or more. CDR3 bases: TGCGCCAGCAGCTTGGCTTCTACTAGCACAGATACGCAGTATTTT. The encoded protein is CASSLASTSTDTQYF. The chain has TRBV5-1 and TRBJ2-3; no reliable D call. The CDR3 has 15 residues. V gave up 0 bases and J gave up 0 bases, with 8 bases separating them. Germline V gives CDR1 SGHRS, CDR2 YFSETQ.

This clonotype has at least ten counts. The V and J genes are TRBV27 and TRBJ2-1, with TRBD2 matching over 7 bases. V lost 3 bases and J lost 0; bases outside the gene matches: 8. Germline CDR1 reads MNHEY; CDR2 reads SMNVEV (reference sequence). This CDR3 comprises 17 residues. CDR3 nucleotides: TGTGCCAGCAGTTTTACCCTAGCGGTCGACTCCTACAATGAGCAGTTCTTC. Protein: CASSFTLAVDSYNEQFF.

The J gene is TRBJ2-7, the V gene TRBV27; tentative D call: TRBD1 (5 bases). CDR3 size: 16 residues. Trimming cost V 0 bases and J 2 bases, with 14 bases left between them. Germline V lookup: CDR1 MNHEY, CDR2 SMNVEV (reference sequence). Written as DNA, the CDR3 is TGTGCCAGCAGTTTATCAGGGGCTTTACCTGCCTACGAGCAGTACTTC. Its protein is CASSLSGALPAYEQYF.

The rearrangement joins TRBV20-1 to TRBJ2-7, with D perhaps matching TRBD1 (5 bases). Trimming took 4 bases from V and 6 from J, leaving 10 bases between them. CDR3 length: 11 amino acids. CDR1 and CDR2 from the germline V gene are DFQATT and SNEGSKA (reference sequence). CDR3 region: CSAILDTEQYF. The CDR3 DNA is TGCAGTGCTATATTGGACACCGAGCAGTACTTC.

This clonotype has only a few counts. The V call is TRBV27, the J call TRBJ2-5, with D perhaps matching TRBD1 or TRBD2 (5 bases each). Germline V lookup: CDR1 MNHEY, CDR2 SMNVEV (reference sequence). The V end lost 5 bases, the J end lost 7 bases, and 26 bases lay between the germline ends. The length of the CDR3 is 17 residues. In DNA, the CDR3 is TGTGCCAGCAGTACCTCATCGGCGCTGGGGGTCTATAGGACCCAGTACTTC. Residues: CASSTSSALGVYRTQYF.

This clonotype was recorded at least ten times. The chain has TRBV4-3 and TRBJ1-5; no reliable D call. V lost 0 bases to trimming and J lost 4 bases, with 7 bases between them. The CDR3 contains 14 residues. Germline CDR1 and CDR2: LGHNA and YSLEER. Here the CDR3 DNA reads TGCGCCAGCAGCCAAGATCTCGCGAATCAGCCCCAGCATTTT. Translating gives CASSQDLANQPQHF.

This clonotype was recorded many times. This chain uses TRBV7-8 with TRBJ2-1, with 9 bases aligning to TRBD2. From germline, CDR1 is SGHVS and CDR2 FQNEAQ. Unmatched junction bases numbered 10, after V lost 5 bases and J lost 5 bases. The CDR3 sequence is 16 residues long. The chain's CDR3 is CASSPYLAGGDNEQFF. As DNA, the CDR3 is TGTGCCAGCAGCCCCTATTTGGCGGGGGGGGACAATGAGCAGTTCTTC.

The V gene is TRBV2, the J gene TRBJ2-3, with TRBD2 matching 13 bases. V lost 10 bases to trimming and J lost 0 bases; unmatched junction nucleotides: 10. Germline loops: CDR1 SNHLY, CDR2 FYNNEI. CDR3 length: 17 residues. The CDR3 here is CAITGTSGAYSTDTQYF. The CDR3 coding sequence is TGTGCCATCACCGGGACTAGCGGGGCTTATAGCACAGATACGCAGTATTTT.

The chain joins TRBV13 to TRBJ2-1, with 15 bases lining up with TRBD2. The V gene end was trimmed by 5 bases and the J gene end by 0 bases; junction bases not matched to a gene: 5. Germline lookup yields CDR1 PRHDT and CDR2 FYEKMQ (reference sequence). The CDR3 extends over 18 amino acids. The CDR3 DNA is TGTGCCAGCAGCCTGGGACTAGCGGGAGGACTCTCCTACAATGAGCAGTTCTTC. Its translation is CASSLGLAGGLSYNEQFF. Filled out from reference TRBV13 and TRBJ2-1, the complete variable domain reads AAGVIQSPRHLIKEKRETATLKCYPIPRHDTVYWYQQGPGQDPQFLISFYEKMQSDKGSIPDRFSAQQFSDYHSELNMSSLELGDSALYFCASSLGLAGGLSYNEQFFGPGTRLTVL.